This is a list of T cell receptor beta chains from one sample in a study of blood T cell repertoires in COVID-19. The repertoire was sequenced with immunoSEQ multiplex PCR; TCRdb's copy has only in-frame clones and lacks some. Of 150,000 to 200,000 clones in the sample, under 85% are singletons; the top ten hold more than 7.5%. The sample was peripheral blood. These receptors all stem from a woman aged 70-85 years with COVID-19, enrolled during active disease. Each CDR3 is given with its conserved first and last residue. Fields, in order: V gene, J gene, clone size, D gene, CDR3 DNA, CDR3 protein. D genes are given only for firm matches. Expanded clones are given a class, and other clones once, few, many or no size at all.

TRBV7-3	TRBJ2-1	few	TRBD2	TGTGCCAGCAGTCGGACTAGCGGGAGTCACAATGAGCAGTTCTTC	CASSRTSGSHNEQFF
TRBV29-1	TRBJ2-5	once	TRBD2	TGCAGCGTTGAAGTAGGGTTAGCGGGAGGATCGGAGACCCAGTACTTC	CSVEVGLAGGSETQYF
TRBV9	TRBJ2-5	once	TRBD2	TGTGCCAGCAGCCTTGGCGGGCGGAGCGGGAGTAAAGAGACCCAGTACTTC	CASSLGGRSGSKETQYF
TRBV28	TRBJ1-3	.	.	TGTGCCAGCAGTCCTGGGGCGGGGTCTGGAAACACCATATATTTT	CASSPGAGSGNTIYF
TRBV14	TRBJ2-2	.	TRBD1	TGTGCCAGCAGCCCGCGACAGGGAAAGAACACCGGGGAGCTGTTTTTT	CASSPRQGKNTGELFF
TRBV10-3	TRBJ2-1	.	TRBD2	TGTGCCATCAGTGAGACTAGCGGGAGAGTCAACAATGAGCAGTTCTTC	CAISETSGRVNNEQFF
TRBV28	TRBJ1-4	.	.	TGTGCCAGCAGTTTGGACAGACCTGCAACTAATGAAAAACTGTTTTTT	CASSLDRPATNEKLFF
TRBV19	TRBJ2-1	.	TRBD2	TGTGCCAGTGGGCGGGAGGGACTCAATGAGCAGTTCTTC	CASGREGLNEQFF
TRBV30	TRBJ1-1	once	.	TGTGCTGGAACCGGAAAGGGCGGGTACACTGAAGCTTTCTTT	CAGTGKGGYTEAFF
TRBV18	TRBJ1-1	.	.	TGTGCCAGCCGAGAGGGGGAACGTACTGAAGCTTTCTTT	CASREGERTEAFF
TRBV9	TRBJ1-2	few	.	TGTGCCAGCAGCCCCAACGCCCAACTGAACTATGGCTACACCTTC	CASSPNAQLNYGYTF
TRBV4-3	TRBJ2-7	.	.	TGCGCCAGCAGCCGAACAGGTAGCTCCTACGAGCAGTACTTC	CASSRTGSSYEQYF
TRBV6-5	TRBJ1-3	.	TRBD1	TGTGCCAGCACTATCACAGGGGCTTCTGGAAACACCATATATTTT	CASTITGASGNTIYF
TRBV5-4	TRBJ2-1	.	.	TGTGCCAGCAGACCTATAGCGAGTTACTACAATGAGCAGTTCTTC	CASRPIASYYNEQFF
TRBV5-6	TRBJ2-3	.	.	TGTGCCAGCAGCTTGTTGCGGTCCTCGATGGTACTTAGCACAGATACGCAGTATTTT	CASSLLRSSMVLSTDTQYF
TRBV7-2	TRBJ1-6	.	.	TGTGCCAGCAGCTCCCCTTGGGGAGTTAAGGATTCACCCCTCCACTTT	CASSSPWGVKDSPLHF
TRBV12-5	TRBJ2-2	.	.	TGTGCTAGTGGTTTGGTCGAGAGGAACACCGGGGAGCTGTTTTTT	CASGLVERNTGELFF
TRBV6-2/TRBV6-3	TRBJ2-5	once	.	TGTGCCAGCAGTCGGGACACCCAAGAGACCCAGTACTTC	CASSRDTQETQYF
TRBV9	TRBJ1-1	.	.	TGTGCCAGCAGCGTAGTAATGAACACTGAAGCTTTCTTT	CASSVVMNTEAFF
TRBV5-1	TRBJ2-1	.	TRBD2	TGCGCCAGCAGCTTGGGCCCAGCGGGGAACAATGAGCAGTTCTTC	CASSLGPAGNNEQFF
TRBV6-1	TRBJ2-3	.	TRBD1	TGTGCCAGCAGTGAAGGGGGGACAGACACAGATACGCAGTATTTT	CASSEGGTDTDTQYF
TRBV19	TRBJ2-7	once	.	TGTGCCAGTAGTCCCCTGGACAGATCCTACGAGCAGTACTTC	CASSPLDRSYEQYF
TRBV11-3	TRBJ2-2	once	.	TGTGCCAGCAGCCCTCAACAAACCGGGGAGCTGTTTTTT	CASSPQQTGELFF
TRBV7-2	TRBJ2-7	.	TRBD2	TGTGCCAGCAGCCCCGCCGGGACTAGCGGGAGGGCCTACGAGCAGTACTTC	CASSPAGTSGRAYEQYF
TRBV19	TRBJ2-1	.	TRBD2	TGTGCCAGTAGTATAGATCACAGTGGAGCGGGAGCCACCTACAATGAGCAGTTCTTC	CASSIDHSGAGATYNEQFF
TRBV7-9	TRBJ1-5	.	TRBD1	TGTGCCAGCAGCTTAGGACAGGGGAATCAGCCCCAGCATTTT	CASSLGQGNQPQHF
TRBV11-2	TRBJ2-7	.	.	TGTGCCAGCAGCTTAGGGCGGACTAAACCCCGAACCATTTACGAGCAGTACTTC	CASSLGRTKPRTIYEQYF
TRBV7-2	TRBJ2-7	few	TRBD2	TGTGCCAGCAGCCTCGATTGGACTAGTGGCTACGAGCAGTACTTC	CASSLDWTSGYEQYF
TRBV19	TRBJ2-7	.	.	TGTGCCAGTAGTCAAGAGTCCGAGCAGTACTTC	CASSQESEQYF
TRBV5-1	TRBJ1-1	.	.	TGCGCCAGCTACGAAGTACTAGGGGGCACTGAAGCTTTCTTT	CASYEVLGGTEAFF
TRBV2	TRBJ2-2	.	TRBD2	TGTGCCAGCAGGGGGACTAGCGGTAACGCCGGGGAGCTGTTTTTT	CASRGTSGNAGELFF
TRBV7-8	TRBJ2-7	.	TRBD2	TGTGCCAGCAGCTTAGTCCTTACCGGGACTAGCGGGAGCGGCGAGCAGTACTTC	CASSLVLTGTSGSGEQYF